The present TCR beta chain was sequenced within a study of CD8 T cells in Susac syndrome. Trimming removed 1 base at V and 0 bases at J, with 11 bases between. The CDR3 extends over 15 amino acids. CDR1 and CDR2 (germline): GTSNPN, SVGIG (reference sequence). Random-hexamer reverse transcription was applied to roughly 0.5 to 1 ug RNA. TCRdb analysed the immunoSEQ multiplex PCR reads with MiXCR anew, one entry per CDR3 protein. The table has some 110,000 distinct CDR3 sequences, 85% to 95% seen once. The TCR comes from a human donor with multiple sclerosis. This chain uses TRBV30 with TRBJ2-3; D not certain. The sample comprised CD4+ T cells from PBMCs. The CDR3 DNA reads as TGTGCCTGGAGTGCCCCGAAGTTCAGCACAGATACGCAGTATTTT. It specifies CAWSAPKFSTDTQYF.